This passage covers 7 T cell receptor beta chains from one sample sequenced in a study of cytomegalovirus exposure and HLA in healthy donors. Vbeta (60) and Jbeta (13) primers were used in the PCR. Profiled with immunoSEQ multiplex PCR; TCRdb holds only in-frame clones, not every one. The sample comprises under 200,000 clones, about 75% of which are singletons, and around an eighth rests with the top ten. Sample: PBMCs. These receptors all stem from a man aged 50-60 years in good health and CMV-seropositive.

The table lists this clone with a count of one. The chain carries TRBV28 and TRBJ2-1; TRBD2 matches 14 bases. V trimming: 2 bases; J trimming: 9 bases; junction bases outside the gene matches: 12. Germline-derived CDR1 and CDR2 are MDHEN and SYDVKM. This CDR3 is 18 amino acids long. This chain's CDR3 is CASSLRDGLAGGHGEQFF. The CDR3 region has the DNA TGTGCCAGCAGTTTACGCGATGGACTAGCGGGGGGCCATGGTGAGCAGTTCTTC.

The rearrangement uses TRBV19 and TRBJ2-3, with 8 nucleotides matching TRBD1. The V and J ends lost 4 bases and 6 bases, in that order; junction bases with no gene match: 6. The CDR3 covers 14 residues. CDR1 is LNHDA, CDR2 SQIVND, per germline (reference sequence). Written as DNA, the CDR3 is TGTGCCAGTAGTAAAGACAGGGGCCCGGATACGCAGTATTTT. Amino acids: CASSKDRGPDTQYF.

V usage is TRBV29-1 and J usage is TRBJ2-6, with 9 bases that match TRBD1. Losses at the gene ends were 5 bases for V and 0 bases for J; bases not matched to a gene: 5. The germline CDR1 and CDR2 sequences are SQVTM and ANQGSEA. This CDR3 contains 16 residues. The CDR3 is CSVSGTGSSGANVLTF. Here the CDR3 DNA reads TGCAGCGTTTCCGGGACAGGGAGCTCTGGGGCCAACGTCCTGACTTTC.

This chain uses TRBV27 with TRBJ2-5; 14 bases are shared with TRBD2. The CDR3 sequence is 17 residues long. V lost 8 bases, J lost 1 base, and 9 bases stayed unmatched. Germline CDR1 and CDR2: MNHEY and SMNVEV (reference sequence). CDR3: CASLRTSGGPRQETQYF. CDR3 in DNA: TGTGCCAGCTTACGGACTAGCGGGGGGCCTCGCCAAGAGACCCAGTACTTC.

J is TRBJ2-2 and V is TRBV27; D perhaps matches TRBD1 (5 bases). Deletions cut 6 bases from V and 4 bases from J, with 12 bases between. This CDR3 contains 14 residues. CDR1 and CDR2 from the germline V gene are MNHEY and SMNVEV (reference sequence). CDR3 in DNA: TGTGCCAGCAGGGTTGCAGGGATCACCGGGGAGCTGTTTTTT. This translates into CASRVAGITGELFF.

V usage is TRBV13 and J usage is TRBJ2-4; 7 bases are shared with TRBD2. This CDR3 is built from 17 residues. After removal of 3 bases from V and 0 bases from J, the junction contained 8 bases not matched to a gene. CDR1 PRHDT and CDR2 FYEKMQ come from the germline V gene (reference sequence). The CDR3 bases are TGTGCCAGCAGCTTGGGCGCCGGGGGGTTAGCCAAAAACATTCAGTACTTC. Its translation is CASSLGAGGLAKNIQYF.

The chain combines TRBV18 with TRBJ2-5, with 9 bases identical to TRBD1. The germline V gene encodes CDR1 KGHSH and CDR2 LQKENI. The CDR3 runs to 16 residues. Losses at the gene ends were 1 base for V and 7 bases for J; bases not matched to a gene: 10. CDR3: CASSPLPGQGRGTQYF. DNA of the CDR3: TGTGCCAGCTCACCACTTCCGGGACAGGGACGGGGGACCCAGTACTTC.